Included here is one T cell receptor beta chain sequence, with context. The specificity of this receptor is unknown. No clone much larger than this one lies a single base away; base qualities are absent. The collaborating institutions used their own protocols to collect whole blood in K2EDTA tubes. For TCRbeta analysis, collaborators shipped samples in one of three forms: frozen whole blood, isolated PBMCs, or DNA extracted from either of those sample types. The immunoSEQ Assay, a bias-controlled multiplex PCR, was used to amplify TCRbeta CDR3 regions from genomic DNA. In the paper's pipeline: Nucleated cell counts per sample were estimated from amplification of reference gene primers within the assay. To quantify the absolute abundance of each unique TCRbeta CDR3 rearrangement, sequence reads were collapsed and filtered. Productive Simpson clonality was computed per sample as the square root of Simpson's diversity index over productive rearrangements. As stored in TCRdb, this immuneACCESS dataset retains in-frame rearrangements with V and J assigned. A fraction of the clones does not appear; measured against another copy, unresolved V genes explain less than half of the discrepancy, and the remainder lacks a known reason. V and J calls and clone size come straight from that table; D and trimming were deduced from the DNA. The sample records about 120,000 clones, 78% of which are singletons. The top ten constitute about 2.1% of the sample.

This record belongs to a study of blood T cell repertoires in COVID-19 (TCRdb year 2020). A note on the overall study: Collaborator samples came from the United States, Italy and Spain and covered acute and convalescent phases of COVID-19. The material from the prospective study consisted of cDNA or gDNA derived from T cells, B-cell-depleted T cells, or PBMCs. Samples were obtained from the ongoing ImmuneRACE study (first 160 participants) and from 1,254 subjects provided by 6 global collaborators. A freely available public database, intended as a resource for researchers studying the immune response to SARS-CoV-2, is where the repertoires were released. Deeply sampled blood TCRbeta repertoires from subjects exposed to, actively infected with, or recovered from COVID-19 were included in the dataset. Where HLA class I and class II types were available, the types were taken from metadata supplied by the sample provider, not from assay-based typing. The sample metadata nearly always contained a de-identified subject ID, COVID-19 status, age in years and sex. Findings and caveats that apply to the study as a whole: The quantity of clinical and demographic metadata differed by source and by participant and was supplied without curation.

The CDR3 runs 13 residues from the cysteine to the phenylalanine. CDR3 DNA is the only sequence kept; it has 39 bases, read in frame from the first base. V is clipped by 4 bases and J by 1 base, and the sequence between their germline boundaries is 7 bases long. Per the germline V gene (reference sequence), MNHEY is the CDR1 and SMNVEV is the CDR2. The V and J segments used are TRBV27 and TRBJ1-1; the D gene is not confidently resolved. The sequenced sample consisted of peripheral blood. This TCR was sampled from a man aged 65-85 years with acute or convalescent COVID-19. In nucleotides, the sequence is TGTGCCAGCAGTTGGGCTTGGAACACTGAAGCTTTCTTT. This codes for CASSWAWNTEAFF.